These T cell receptor beta chains were read from a single sample in a study of Graves' ophthalmopathy and Graves' hyperthyroidism. TCRdb itself ran the multiplex PCR reads through MiXCR, one entry per CDR3 protein. The sample consists of about 370,000 distinct CDR3 sequences, about a sixth of them appearing once. The specimen sequenced was peripheral blood. The source of these receptors is an adult woman with stable Graves' hyperthyroidism. Each CDR3 is given with its conserved first and last residue. A D gene is named only where the DNA matches it firmly. Not every row has a clone size; where given, it reads once, few, many or a size class.

TRBJ1-2 . TRBV27 many 17 TGTGCCAGCAGTTTAGGTCTAGAGACCAGGGGACGCTATGGCTACACCTTC CASSLGLETRGRYGYTF
TRBJ1-6 . TRBV6-1 many 13 TGTGCCAGCAGTGAAGTGGTGGGCTCACCCCTCCACTTT CASSEVVGSPLHF
TRBJ2-7 . TRBV11-2 few 12 TGTGCCAGCAGCTTGGAAGGATACGAGCAGTGCTTC CASSLEGYEQCF
TRBJ2-7 TRBD1 TRBV27 many 16 TGTGCCAGCACCAACAGGAACAGGGGATCTTCCTACGAGCAGTACTTC CASTNRNRGSSYEQYF
TRBJ2-7 . TRBV28 many 16 TGTGCCAGCAGTGACCCGGGACAAACCCGCTCCTACGAGCAGTACTTC CASSDPGQTRSYEQYF
TRBJ2-7 . TRBV30 many 12 TGTGTCCTGGGGCATCCAGCCTACGAGCAGTACTTC CVLGHPAYEQYF
TRBJ1-5 . TRBV20-1 many 13 TGCAGTGCTAGTTCGAGGGTCGATCAGCCCCAGCATTTT CSASSRVDQPQHF
TRBJ1-2 TRBD1 TRBV12-3/TRBV12-4 many 15 TGTGCCAGCAGTTTAGGAACTACAGGGGGGCGAGGCTACACCTTC CASSLGTTGGRGYTF
TRBJ1-5 . TRBV28 many 14 TGTGCCAGCAGTTTTCCCGGCCCCAATCAGCCCCAGCATTTT CASSFPGPNQPQHF
TRBJ2-7 TRBD2 TRBV18 many 15 TGTGCCAGCTCAAAGCCTAGCGGGAGCTCCTACGAGCAGTACTTC CASSKPSGSSYEQYF
TRBJ1-3 . TRBV7-3 many 16 TGTGCCAGCAGCACAACTGGTAGGGGACCAAGAAACACCATATATTTT CASSTTGRGPRNTIYF
TRBJ1-1 . TRBV28 many 13 TGTGCCAGCAGTTTGACTTGGGACACTGAAGCTTTCTTT CASSLTWDTEAFF
TRBJ1-1 . TRBV5-1 many 15 TGCGCCAGCAGCCCCGTGGCAGGGAGGGGCACTGAAGCTTTCTTT CASSPVAGRGTEAFF
TRBJ2-2 TRBD2 TRBV6-2/TRBV6-3 many 17 TGTGCCAGCAGTTATATAGCGGGAGGGCCGGACACCGGGGAGCTGTTTTTT CASSYIAGGPDTGELFF
TRBJ2-7 . TRBV5-1 . 14 TGCGCCAGCAGCTTGGAAGGGCTTTACTACGAGCAGTACTTC CASSLEGLYYEQYF
TRBJ1-1 TRBD1 TRBV10-3 . 14 TGTGCCATCAGTGAGGGACAGGTGGGCAGTGAAGCTTTCTTT CAISEGQVGSEAFF
TRBJ1-1 . TRBV28 many 14 TGTGCCACCCAGACGTCTCCTATGAACACTGAAGCTTTCTTT CATQTSPMNTEAFF
TRBJ1-2 TRBD1 TRBV10-3 . 16 TGTGCCATCACTGAGAGACAGGGGGCGAGCAACTATGGCTACACCTTC CAITERQGASNYGYTF
TRBJ1-1 . TRBV13 few 15 TGTGCCAGCAGCCCCCCCCCAGGACTGAACACTGAAGCTTTCTTT CASSPPPGLNTEAFF
TRBJ2-5 . TRBV20-1 many 13 TGCAGTGCCCCCAAAGCGTACCAAGAGACCCAGTACTTC CSAPKAYQETQYF
TRBJ2-3 . TRBV9 many 15 TGTGCCAGCGCGCGGTCGGCAGGGAGGGGGGATACGCAGTATTTT CASARSAGRGDTQYF
TRBJ1-1 . TRBV6-4 many 14 TGTGCCAGCAGAATGACAGCAAAAAACACTGAAGCTTTCTTT CASRMTAKNTEAFF
TRBJ2-5 . TRBV19 many 15 TGTGCCAGTAGGAATATCCTAGGGAGGCAAGAGACCCAGTACTTC CASRNILGRQETQYF
TRBJ1-5 . TRBV9 many 15 TGTGCCAGCAGCGTAGACCCCCAGGGTAATCAGCCCCAGCATTTT CASSVDPQGNQPQHF
TRBJ2-2 TRBD1 TRBV5-1 . 15 TGCGCCAGCAGCTTCGTGGGACAGGGGGCCGGGGAGCTGTTTTTT CASSFVGQGAGELFF
TRBJ1-6 TRBD1 TRBV2 many 14 TGTGCCAGCGACGGACAGGGAGTGGGTTCACCCCTCCACTTT CASDGQGVGSPLHF
TRBJ2-7 TRBD2 TRBV12-3/TRBV12-4 many 15 TGTGCCAGCAGTCGAAGCGGGAGGGCCCCCTACGAGCAGTACTTC CASSRSGRAPYEQYF
TRBJ1-5 . TRBV6-1 few 17 TGTGCCAGCACCCCGGGCCCGCAGCGGGGCGGGAATCAGCCCCAGCATTTT CASTPGPQRGGNQPQHF
TRBJ2-7 . TRBV5-1 many 13 TGCGCCAGCAGTTTTTCAGGGGACTACGAGCAGTACTTC CASSFSGDYEQYF
TRBJ2-7 TRBD1 TRBV5-6 many 19 TGTGCCAGCAGCTCCCTAAAGCCTTCACCGGACAGGGTATACTACGAGCAGTACTTC CASSSLKPSPDRVYYEQYF
TRBJ2-7 TRBD2 TRBV12-3/TRBV12-4 many 16 TGTGCCAGCAGTTTACTAGCGGGAGGGGGGTTCTACGAGCAGTACTTC CASSLLAGGGFYEQYF
TRBJ1-2 TRBD1 TRBV12-3/TRBV12-4 . 13 TGTGCCAGCACCCCAGGGGGTCGCTATGGCTACACCTTC CASTPGGRYGYTF
TRBJ2-7 . TRBV11-1 many 17 TGTGCCAGCAGCTTATATATCGGCGGGGTCGCGGGGAGCGAGCAGTACTTC CASSLYIGGVAGSEQYF
TRBJ2-5 . TRBV24-1 many 11 TGTGCCGTCCACTGGGGAGAGACCCAGTACTTC CAVHWGETQYF
TRBJ2-7 . TRBV10-1 many 16 TGCGCCAGCAGTGAGTACTCTACGGGACAAACATACGAGCAGTACTTC CASSEYSTGQTYEQYF
TRBJ2-4 . TRBV12-3/TRBV12-4 many 14 TGTGCCAGCAGCCCTGACCGACAAGGGGACATTCAGTACTTC CASSPDRQGDIQYF
TRBJ1-1 TRBD1 TRBV20-1 many 14 TGCAGTGCTAGAGATGGGCAGGGGGCAACTGAAGCTTTCTTT CSARDGQGATEAFF
TRBJ1-1 TRBD1 TRBV19 many 13 TGTGCCAGTACCCCCCGGGGACAGAGTGAAGCTTTCTTT CASTPRGQSEAFF
TRBJ2-5 . TRBV7-3 many 13 TGTGCCAGCAGCTTAACCTATCGGGAGACCCAGTACTTC CASSLTYRETQYF
TRBJ2-7 . TRBV20-1 many 16 TGCAGTGCTAGAGATCGGTGGCAGGGGACCTCCTACGAGCAGTACTTC CSARDRWQGTSYEQYF
TRBJ2-2 TRBD1 TRBV6-1 many 15 TGTGCCAGCGGAGGGGACAGGACGAACACCGGGGAGCTGTTTTTT CASGGDRTNTGELFF
TRBJ2-5 TRBD2 TRBV6-2/TRBV6-3 many 16 TGTGCCAGCAGTTACTTCCGGGGACTAGCTGGAGAGACCCAGTACTTC CASSYFRGLAGETQYF
TRBJ2-5 . TRBV30 many 12 TGTGCCTGGAGTGTACTAGGGGAGACCCAGTACTTC CAWSVLGETQYF
TRBJ2-7 TRBD2 TRBV15 many 15 TGTGCCACCAGCAGCGGACTAGCGGGAGTCGACGAGCAGTACTTC CATSSGLAGVDEQYF
TRBJ2-2 TRBD1 TRBV27 many 16 TGTGCCAGCAGTGCCCGGACAGGGGTTTTGGGCGGGGAGCTGTTTTTT CASSARTGVLGGELFF
TRBJ2-2 . TRBV28 many 15 TGTGCCAGCAGCCGCGCCGGGTCCTACACCGGGGAGCTGTTTTTT CASSRAGSYTGELFF
TRBJ1-1 TRBD1 TRBV9 . 16 TGTGCCAGCAGCGGAACACTACAGGGGGGAAAGACTGAAGCTTTCTTT CASSGTLQGGKTEAFF
TRBJ2-5 . TRBV20-1 many 15 TGCAGTGCTAGAGATTCCCCTAGCGCACAAGAGACCCAGTACTTC CSARDSPSAQETQYF
TRBJ2-7 . TRBV10-1 many 13 TGCGCCAGCAGTGAGACAGGGTCGCGCGAGCAGTACTTC CASSETGSREQYF
TRBJ1-3 . TRBV30 few 16 TGTGCCTGGAGTGTATGGGACACAAGCTCTGGAAACACCATATATTTT CAWSVWDTSSGNTIYF
TRBJ1-1 . TRBV6-2/TRBV6-3 many 14 TGTGCCAGCACTTACCAGGGTATCGACACTGAAGCTTTCTTT CASTYQGIDTEAFF
TRBJ1-6 . TRBV20-1 many 14 TGCAGTGCTAGTGATAACTCCTATAATTCACCCCTCCACTTT CSASDNSYNSPLHF
TRBJ1-1 TRBD1 TRBV6-5 many 15 TGTGCCAGCAGTTACGGTACAGGGGGCTCGACTGAAGCTTTCTTT CASSYGTGGSTEAFF
TRBJ2-5 TRBD2 TRBV20-1 many 15 TGCAGTGCTAGAGATGCGGGAGAGTTCCAAGAGACCCAGTACTTC CSARDAGEFQETQYF
TRBJ1-1 . TRBV30 . 14 TGTGCCTGGAGTGTCGGAAGGGGGAGAACTGAAGCTTTCTTT CAWSVGRGRTEAFF
TRBJ2-7 . TRBV25-1 . 15 TGTGCCAGCAGTGAGGGACTCCAAGTACGGTACGATCAGTACTTC CASSEGLQVRYDQYF
TRBJ2-4 . TRBV24-1 many 14 TGTGCCACCAGTGGGGGATTAGCCAAAAACATTCAGTACTTC CATSGGLAKNIQYF